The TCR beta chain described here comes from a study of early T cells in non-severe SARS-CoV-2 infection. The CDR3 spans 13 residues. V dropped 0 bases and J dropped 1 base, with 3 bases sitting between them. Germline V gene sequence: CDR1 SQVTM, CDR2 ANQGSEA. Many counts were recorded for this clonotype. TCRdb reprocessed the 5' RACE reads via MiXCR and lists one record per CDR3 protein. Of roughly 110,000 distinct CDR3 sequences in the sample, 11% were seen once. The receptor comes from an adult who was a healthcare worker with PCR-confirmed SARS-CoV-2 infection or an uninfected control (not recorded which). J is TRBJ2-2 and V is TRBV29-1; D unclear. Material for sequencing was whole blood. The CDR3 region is CSVEDGNTGELFF. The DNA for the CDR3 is TGCAGCGTTGAAGACGGGAACACCGGGGAGCTGTTTTTT.